This TCR beta chain was found in a study of T-cell reconstitution after alpha-beta-depleted transplantation in children. Trimming stripped 7 bases from V and 5 bases from J, with 10 bases between. This CDR3 comprises 12 residues. The V gene's germline CDR1 is SNHLY and CDR2 FYNNEI. This clonotype was counted many times. As yet, its antigen is unknown. Preparation of the TCRbeta library involved a method that used unique molecular identifiers. From the PCR reads, TCRdb called clonotypes with MiXCR, one entry per CDR3 protein. The sample carries around 450,000 distinct CDR3 sequences, more than 9% recorded once. General study findings and limits: Several hundred rapidly expanded clones from non-depleted graft cells reportedly supplied alpha-beta T cells about two months post-transplant.

The chain uses TRBV2 and TRBJ2-3, with D uncertain. This clonotype was obtained from a child aged 2 to 9 with inherited bone marrow failure, due to receive a stem cell transplant. The input for sequencing was PBMCs, taken before TCRalphabeta/CD19-depleted stem cell transplant. CDR3 residues: CASKENLDTQYF. CDR3 coding DNA: TGTGCCAGCAAGGAAAATCTAGATACGCAGTATTTT.